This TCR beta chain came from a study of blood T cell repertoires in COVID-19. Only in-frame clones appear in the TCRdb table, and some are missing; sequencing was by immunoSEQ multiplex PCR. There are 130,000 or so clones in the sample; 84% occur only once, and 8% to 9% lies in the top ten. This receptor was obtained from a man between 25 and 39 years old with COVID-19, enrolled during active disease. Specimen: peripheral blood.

The CDR3 DNA reads TGCGCCAGCAGCTTGGCGAGTCGGGATACGCAGTATTTT. This codes for CASSLASRDTQYF. This chain joins TRBV5-1 and TRBJ2-3, with D hard to call. This CDR3 contains 13 residues. Germline CDR1 reads SGHRS; CDR2 reads YFSETQ. V was cut by 0 bases and J by 6 bases, with 8 bases left in between.